The clone carrying this TCR beta chain was seen repeatedly, ten times or more. The antigen is unknown. Germline V gene data show CDR1 as SEHNR and CDR2 as FQNEAQ (reference sequence). The ends lost 6 bases at V and 2 bases at J; junction bases unmatched: 3. The CDR3 has 13 amino acids. This sample was included in a study of T cells after yellow fever vaccination. Across the study: In the case of low-cell-number fractions, SMART-Seq v4 Ultra Low Input was used for preparation.

TCRdb analysed the 5' RACE reads with MiXCR anew, one entry per CDR3 protein. Of hundreds of thousands of distinct CDR3 sequences listed, approximately 13% are singletons. Overall study findings and caveats: Overlap between CD4 and CD8 compartments was detected for a small share of clonotypes. Most clones from primary vaccination were detected again post-booster (about 95% CD4, 88% CD8). Secondary responses were weaker yet peaked faster, day 5 versus 15.

The material sequenced was PBMCs, taken on the day of the yellow fever booster vaccination. This chain links TRBV7-9 with TRBJ1-2; TRBD1 aligns across 7 bases. The sequence came from a man aged 25 to 45 who received the YFV17D yellow fever vaccine. CDR3 DNA sequence: TGTGCCAGCAGTTTACAGGGGAACTATGGCTACACCTTC. The encoded protein is CASSLQGNYGYTF.